This T cell receptor beta chain was captured by sequencing in a study of CD8 T cells in ankylosing spondylitis. General study results and limits: A TCR beta motif made of roughly eight highly homologous variants seemed typical of ankylosing spondylitis blood. Within matched ankylosing spondylitis synovial fluid, disease-linked clones were reportedly significantly enriched. Earlier studies detected some motif variants in reactive arthritis synovial fluid and blood.

This clonotype was recorded at least ten times. As yet, its antigen is unknown. TCRdb reprocessed the 5' RACE reads via MiXCR and lists one record per CDR3 protein. Found here are under 150,000 distinct CDR3 sequences, about an eighth of them singletons; the top ten hold around 4.1%. Per the germline V gene, CDR1 is SGHTA and CDR2 is FQGNSA. V lost 5 bases and J lost 6, with 14 bases in between. The CDR3 sequence is 13 residues long. The chain has TRBV7-2 and TRBJ2-7; D gene ambiguous. Sequencing was done on a sample of blood, either unsorted or a sorted T cell fraction (not recorded which). The TCR was taken from a female donor with ankylosing spondylitis or in good health (not recorded which). CDR3 amino acids: CASSRLNGPEQYF. The CDR3 region has the DNA TGTGCCAGCAGCCGCCTGAACGGGCCCGAGCAGTACTTC.